These 10 T cell receptor beta chains originate from one sample sequenced in a study of cytotoxic CD8 clonotypes in ibrutinib-treated CLL. Repertoires were generated with immunoSEQ multiplex PCR, while TCRdb's copy carries only in-frame clones and drops some. This table has some 92,000 clones, 60% to 80% appearing once. Sequenced material: PBMCs, taken after 24 months of ibrutinib treatment. The receptor set was obtained from a human donor with chronic lymphocytic leukemia.

This chain uses TRBV7-2 with TRBJ2-1; D is ambiguous. CDR1 SGHTA and CDR2 FQGNSA come from the germline V gene. CDR3 length: 16 residues. Trimming took 5 bases from V and 7 from J, leaving 21 bases between them. The CDR3 here is CASSRVLLTSRNEQFF. In DNA form, the CDR3 reads TGTGCCAGCAGCCGAGTCCTCCTGACTTCGAGGAATGAGCAGTTCTTC.

The chain recombines TRBV28 with TRBJ1-2, with D perhaps matching TRBD1 (6 bases). Trimming shortened V by 3 bases and J by 5 bases, and 10 bases separated the two germline ends. CDR1 is MDHEN, CDR2 SYDVKM, per germline. The CDR3 runs to 13 residues. CDR3 DNA: TGTGCCAGCAGTTTTAGGGACATATATGGCTACACCTTC. Translated, it gives CASSFRDIYGYTF.

The chain employs TRBV19 and TRBJ1-3; D may be TRBD1 (6 bases). Trimming pared 5 bases from V and 3 bases from J, leaving 17 bases between. Germline assignment: CDR1 LNHDA and CDR2 SQIVND (reference sequence). CDR3 length: 16 amino acids. CDR3 residues: CASSSVRDTFGNTIYF. CDR3 coding DNA: TGTGCCAGTAGTTCTGTTCGGGACACTTTTGGAAACACCATATATTTT.

The chain employs TRBV11-3 and TRBJ1-1; no firm D call. This CDR3 comprises 15 residues. The germline gives CDR1 SGHNT, CDR2 YENEEA. The CDR3 DNA follows: TGTCCACAGCGGGTATCGGGCCCGAAGAACACTGAAGCTTTCTTT. Translating gives CPQRVSGPKNTEAFF.

Only one count was recorded for this clone. V is TRBV7-3 and J is TRBJ2-7; 7 bases fit TRBD2. The J segment lost 5 bases and the V segment lost 5 bases, leaving 12 bases of the junction unmatched. The germline CDR1 and CDR2 sequences are SGHTA and FQGTGA. CDR3 length: 15 residues. This chain's CDR3 is CASSTGRGGRDEQYF. DNA for the CDR3: TGTGCCAGCAGCACCGGACGCGGGGGAAGGGACGAGCAGTACTTC.

In the case of this clone: Different DNA sequences within this sample yield the same CDR3. V usage is TRBV29-1 and J usage is TRBJ1-1; perhaps TRBD1 as D (5 bases). This CDR3 region has 13 residues. Germline values: CDR1 SQVTM, CDR2 ANQGSEA. V dropped 3 bases and J dropped 1 base, with 9 bases sitting between them. CDR3 amino acids: CSVEQGRNTEAFF. As DNA, the CDR3 is TGCAGCGTTGAGCAGGGTAGGAACACTGAAGCTTTCTTT. The full variable domain, completed using reference TRBV29-1 and TRBJ1-1, is SAVISQKPSRDICQRGTSLTIQCQVDSQVTMMFWYRQQPGQSLTLIATANQGSEATYESGFVIDKFPISRPNLTFSTLTVSNMSPEDSSIYLCSVEQGRNTEAFFGQGTRLTVV.

The chain combines TRBV7-9 with TRBJ2-7, with D tentatively TRBD1 (5 bases). In germline, CDR1 is SEHNR, CDR2 FQNEAQ (reference sequence). V lost 5 bases, J lost 6 bases, and 17 bases lay in between. The CDR3 has 14 residues. CDR3 nucleotides: TGTGCCAGCAGCGACTCCCTCCAGGGCTCCGAGCAGTACTTC. Translated, it gives CASSDSLQGSEQYF.

The gene calls are TRBV28 and TRBJ1-4; 10 bases fit TRBD1. The V gene's germline CDR1 is MDHEN and CDR2 SYDVKM. V lost 5 bases and J lost 5; bases outside the gene matches: 8. CDR3 length: 16 residues. The CDR3 reads CASSTPKDRGNEKLFF. The DNA for the CDR3 is TGTGCCAGCAGTACCCCCAAGGACAGGGGGAATGAAAAACTGTTTTTT.

The chain joins TRBV7-2 to TRBJ2-3; 10 bases agree with TRBD2. The germline V gene has CDR1 SGHTA and CDR2 FQGNSA. The CDR3 is 15 amino acids. The V gene end was trimmed by 3 bases and the J gene end by 5 bases; junction bases not matched to a gene: 5. Here the CDR3 reads CASSFSGGAVDTQYF. The CDR3 DNA reads TGTGCCAGCAGCTTCAGCGGGGGGGCCGTAGATACGCAGTATTTT.

This chain connects TRBV7-3 to TRBJ2-1, with TRBD1 as a possible D gene (6 bases). Germline V gene sequence: CDR1 SGHTA, CDR2 FQGTGA. The CDR3 spans 15 residues. V was clipped by 2 bases and J by 5 bases, with 13 bases between them. CDR3 in DNA: TGTGCCAGCAGCTTACAGGGGAGCCCCAACAATGAGCAGTTCTTC. Its protein product is CASSLQGSPNNEQFF.